In its sample, the clone carrying this TCR beta chain was seen a few times. Its matching antigen is unknown. A much bigger clone sits one base away, suggesting this may be a read error. The entry originates in a study of blood T cells in healthy people across ages. The study, taken as a whole, reports: Whereas aged donors had fewer naive CD4+ cells, long-lived donors had more of them and higher diversity. Measured against age, TCR beta diversity per million T cells decreased in a roughly linear manner.

Germline CDR1 is SGDLS and CDR2 is YYNGEE. Trimming took 4 bases from V and 0 from J; bases not matched to a gene: 2. This CDR3 is built from 15 residues. Together with a sample-barcoded 5' primer, a J-beta primer mix was included in a second PCR lasting about 6 to 11 cycles. TCRdb re-called the 5' RACE reads with MiXCR, one entry per CDR3 protein. The sample has approximately 880,000 distinct CDR3 sequences, 45% to 50% seen once; the top ten hold around an eighth. The sequence was obtained from a man younger than 40 in good health. The sample consisted of blood. This chain uses TRBV9 with TRBJ2-7; 12 nucleotides agree with TRBD2. CDR3 in amino acids: CASSKTSGGSYEQYF. CDR3 coding DNA: TGTGCCAGCAGCAAGACTAGCGGGGGCTCCTACGAGCAGTACTTC.